One sample yielded the 27 T cell receptor beta chains listed below, sequenced in a study of CD8+ T cells in alopecia areata. As the sequencing template, cDNA was produced by extracting RNA and reverse transcribing it. Here immunoSEQ multiplex PCR was the method, and the copy in TCRdb shows in-frame clones only, minus some. The sample holds approximately 150,000 clones; roughly 50% are singletons and the top ten take about 4.9%. Sequenced sample: CD4+ T cells sorted from blood. The receptors originated from a human donor in good health.

V is TRBV19 and J is TRBJ1-5; weak D call: TRBD1 (5 bases). The CDR3 covers 17 residues. V lost 4 bases and J lost 0, with 16 bases in between. The germline V gene has CDR1 LNHDA and CDR2 SQIVND (reference sequence). The CDR3 region has the DNA TGTGCCAGTAGTACCTCTCGACAGCAGTATAGCAATCAGCCCCAGCATTTT. Translating it yields CASSTSRQQYSNQPQHF. The variable domain in full, with the rest retrieved from reference TRBV19 and TRBJ1-5, is DGGITQSPKYLFRKEGQNVTLSCEQNLNHDAMYWYRQDPGQGLRLIYYSQIVNDFQKGDIAEGYSVSREKKESFPLTVTSAQKNPTAFYLCASSTSRQQYSNQPQHFGDGTRLSIL.

This chain links TRBV2 with TRBJ2-7; D is perhaps TRBD2 (6 bases). The CDR3 totals 13 residues. The V gene's germline CDR1 is SNHLY and CDR2 FYNNEI. Between the trimmed V and J ends, which lost 4 bases and 4 bases, there was a span of 11 bases. CDR3: CASSVLALYEQYF. Written as DNA, the CDR3 is TGTGCCAGCAGTGTTCTAGCGCTGTACGAGCAGTACTTC.

This clone was observed a handful of times. V gene TRBV30 combines with J gene TRBJ1-3; no firm D call. Germline CDR1 reads GTSNPN; CDR2 reads SVGIG (reference sequence). Trimming cost V 2 bases and J 4 bases, with 12 bases left between them. The CDR3 length is 14 residues. The CDR3 nucleotides read TGTGCCTGGAGTCTTCTCGGCAGGGGAAACACCATATATTTT. As protein: CAWSLLGRGNTIYF.

The chain uses TRBV29-1 and TRBJ2-5; TRBD2 matches at 9 bases. This CDR3 contains 13 residues. Germline CDR1 reads SQVTM; CDR2 reads ANQGSEA. V lost 4 bases, J lost 6 bases, and 6 bases stayed unmatched. CDR3 sequence: CSVVAGGTKTQYF. In DNA form, the CDR3 reads TGCAGCGTTGTGGCGGGAGGGACAAAGACCCAGTACTTC.

This chain connects TRBV5-1 to TRBJ2-3; D call uncertain. The CDR3 totals 12 residues. V lost 3 bases and J lost 0, with 2 bases in between. Germline values: CDR1 SGHRS, CDR2 YFSETQ. CDR3 DNA sequence: TGCGCCAGCAGCTGGAGCACAGATACGCAGTATTTT. This codes for CASSWSTDTQYF.

The chain has TRBV5-1 and TRBJ2-3; D is unresolved. This CDR3 spans 13 amino acids. In germline, CDR1 is SGHRS, CDR2 YFSETQ. Trimming cost V 4 bases and J 0 bases, with 6 bases left between them. CDR3 nucleotides: TGCGCCAGCAGCATACTTAGCACAGATACGCAGTATTTT. This translates into CASSILSTDTQYF.

This clone was detected a few times. The chain has TRBV7-2 and TRBJ2-5; 7 positions agree with TRBD1. The CDR3 consists of 13 residues. CDR1 and CDR2 from the germline V gene are SGHTA and FQGNSA. J gave up 4 bases and V 5 bases, and 4 bases lay outside the gene matches. Here the CDR3 reads CASSPRQGETQYF. The CDR3 DNA sequence: TGTGCCAGCAGCCCCAGACAGGGAGAGACCCAGTACTTC.

The rearrangement uses TRBV7-9 and TRBJ2-2; 13 bases fit TRBD2. Germline CDR1 and CDR2: SEHNR and FQNEAQ (reference sequence). This CDR3 region has 16 residues. V trimming: 5 bases; J trimming: 3 bases; junction bases outside the gene matches: 3. This CDR3 reads CASSRGLAGDTGELFF. The CDR3 region has the DNA TGTGCCAGCAGCCGAGGACTAGCGGGGGACACCGGGGAGCTGTTTTTT.

The chain is built from TRBV20-1 and TRBJ1-4; no firm D call. The V gene lost 6 bases and the J gene lost 8 bases, with 10 bases spanning the gap. This CDR3 is 11 amino acids long. Germline assignment: CDR1 DFQATT and CDR2 SNEGSKA (reference sequence). As DNA, the CDR3 is TGCAGTGCAAATTTTGGGGAAAAACTGTTTTTT. This codes for CSANFGEKLFF.

This chain uses TRBV19 with TRBJ1-5, with unresolved D. Trimming stripped 4 bases from V and 2 bases from J, with 9 bases between. This CDR3 contains 14 residues. Germline V gives CDR1 LNHDA, CDR2 SQIVND (reference sequence). As DNA, the CDR3 is TGTGCCAGTAGTACGGGGATTGGCAATCAGCCCCAGCATTTT. This translates into CASSTGIGNQPQHF.

This clone turned up a few times. This CDR3 is also generated by other DNA sequences in the sample. The chain recombines TRBV28 with TRBJ2-1; D uncertain. The germline V gene has CDR1 MDHEN and CDR2 SYDVKM. The ends were cut back, 1 base at V and 7 bases at J, with 5 bases in the middle. The CDR3 totals 12 residues. The CDR3: CASSLLGNEQFF. As DNA, the CDR3 is TGTGCCAGCAGTTTATTGGGGAATGAGCAGTTCTTC.

The genes are TRBV29-1 and TRBJ1-1, with 8 bases fitting TRBD1. V was pared by 7 bases and J by 0 bases, with 10 bases of the junction left unmatched. Germline V gene sequence: CDR1 SQVTM, CDR2 ANQGSEA. This CDR3 region has 15 residues. CDR3 loop: CSARDRGGVNTEAFF. The CDR3 DNA follows: TGCAGCGCCAGAGACAGGGGTGGAGTGAACACTGAAGCTTTCTTT.

The V call is TRBV30, the J call TRBJ1-1; the D gene is possibly TRBD1 (5 bases). Trimming left V 6 bases short and J 1 base short, with 18 bases between. The CDR3 runs 15 residues. Germline CDR1 GTSNPN, CDR2 SVGIG (reference sequence). The CDR3 here is CACGPGTRGNTEAFF. CDR3 bases: TGTGCCTGCGGACCCGGGACCCGGGGGAACACTGAAGCTTTCTTT.

This clone was recorded a few times. This sequence joins TRBV29-1 and TRBJ2-3; the match to TRBD2 covers 15 bases. The CDR3 sequence is 17 residues long. V trimming: 0 bases; J trimming: 4 bases; junction bases outside the gene matches: 5. Germline values: CDR1 SQVTM, CDR2 ANQGSEA. CDR3 nucleotides: TGCAGCGTTGAAGACGGACTAGCGGGAGGGCGAGCAGATACGCAGTATTTT. Translating it yields CSVEDGLAGGRADTQYF.

The gene calls are TRBV5-1 and TRBJ2-5; 10 bases match TRBD2. Trimming took 0 bases from V and 5 from J; bases not matched to a gene: 7. The germline gives CDR1 SGHRS, CDR2 YFSETQ. CDR3 length equals 16 residues. CDR3 sequence: CASSLGPSGSRETQYF. In DNA, the CDR3 is TGCGCCAGCAGCTTGGGACCTAGCGGGAGCCGGGAGACCCAGTACTTC.

CDR3 sequence: CASSQVLVAAGLKETQYF. Here the CDR3 DNA reads TGCGCCAGCAGCCAAGTCTTGGTAGCGGCAGGCCTTAAGGAGACCCAGTACTTC. This chain uses TRBV4-1 with TRBJ2-5, with D possibly TRBD2 on 6 matching bases. CDR1 is MGHRA and CDR2 is YSYEKL in the germline V gene. This CDR3 comprises 18 residues. V lost 1 base, J lost 5 bases, and 23 bases lay in between.

The V call is TRBV5-1, the J call TRBJ2-7; possibly TRBD1 for D (7 bases). In germline, CDR1 is SGHRS, CDR2 YFSETQ. Between the trimmed V and J ends, which lost 2 bases and 6 bases, there was a span of 9 bases. CDR3 length equals 12 residues. The CDR3 DNA reads as TGCGCCAGCAGCTTCCAGGGGGGCGAGCAGTACTTC. This sequence encodes CASSFQGGEQYF.

This clone has only a few counts. The chain carries TRBV30 and TRBJ2-1; no firm D call. CDR3 length equals 9 residues. Germline V gene sequence: CDR1 GTSNPN, CDR2 SVGIG (reference sequence). With 8 bases removed from V and 10 bases from J, the gap between germline ends came to 9 bases. The CDR3 coding sequence is TGTGCCCGCCGTGTAGAGCAGTTCTTC. As protein: CARRVEQFF.

This clone was observed once. The chain links TRBV28 to TRBJ1-1, with D uncertain. V shed 2 bases and J shed 11 bases, with 9 bases lying between them. CDR3 size: 11 residues. Germline CDR1 and CDR2: MDHEN and SYDVKM. The CDR3 bases are TGTGCCAGCAGTTTAGAGTCCAAGGCTTTCTTT. This sequence encodes CASSLESKAFF.

This clone was counted ten times or more. V is TRBV7-2 and J is TRBJ2-2, with D possibly being TRBD1 (6 bases). CDR1 and CDR2 (germline): SGHTA, FQGNSA. The CDR3 runs to 15 residues. Trimming cost V 4 bases and J 0 bases, with 9 bases left between them. CDR3 sequence: CASSYRQANTGELFF. As DNA, the CDR3 is TGTGCCAGCAGCTACCGACAGGCGAACACCGGGGAGCTGTTTTTT.

As concerns this clone: Other DNA sequences of this sample code for an identical CDR3. The chain combines TRBV5-1 with TRBJ2-2; D ambiguous. Germline CDR1 is SGHRS and CDR2 is YFSETQ. CDR3 size: 13 residues. Trimming left V 0 bases short and J 4 bases short, with 4 bases between. CDR3 in amino acids: CASSLEVTGELFF. CDR3 bases: TGCGCCAGCAGCTTGGAGGTCACCGGGGAGCTGTTTTTT.

The chain has TRBV5-6 and TRBJ2-3; the D gene is possibly TRBD2 (6 bases). The CDR3 length is 14 residues. Looked up from germline, CDR1 is SGHDT and CDR2 is YYEEEE. Trimming removed 1 base at V and 5 bases at J, with 11 bases between. The chain's CDR3 is CASSLSAGRDTQYF. The DNA for the CDR3 is TGTGCCAGCAGCTTGTCCGCGGGAAGAGATACGCAGTATTTT.

CDR3 in amino acids: CASSEGNSGANVLTF. The DNA of the CDR3 is TGTGCCAGCAGTGAAGGTAACTCTGGGGCCAACGTCCTGACTTTC. The genes are TRBV6-1 and TRBJ2-6; D remains ambiguous. The CDR3 consists of 15 residues. The V end lost 1 base, the J end lost 0 bases, and 4 bases lay between the germline ends. From germline, CDR1 is MNHNS and CDR2 SASEGT.

The chain combines TRBV27 with TRBJ2-7; D uncertain. The CDR3 runs 14 residues. Trimming took off 4 bases at V and 2 bases at J, with 12 bases between the two ends. Germline CDR1 and CDR2: MNHEY and SMNVEV (reference sequence). In DNA, the CDR3 is TGTGCCAGCAGTTACCAGTCAAAACCCTACGAGCAGTACTTC. Protein sequence: CASSYQSKPYEQYF.

The sample holds one count of this clone. V and J are TRBV29-1 and TRBJ1-1, with D maybe TRBD1 (5 bases). CDR3 length equals 15 residues. CDR1 is SQVTM and CDR2 is ANQGSEA in the germline V gene. V was trimmed by 0 bases and J by 2 bases, leaving 13 bases between them. CDR3 bases: TGCAGCGTTGAAGATCCGCGGGGCACTAACACTGAAGCTTTCTTT. Translating it yields CSVEDPRGTNTEAFF. Full variable domain (rest looked up from reference TRBV29-1 and TRBJ1-1): SAVISQKPSRDICQRGTSLTIQCQVDSQVTMMFWYRQQPGQSLTLIATANQGSEATYESGFVIDKFPISRPNLTFSTLTVSNMSPEDSSIYLCSVEDPRGTNTEAFFGQGTRLTVV.

This chain connects TRBV7-2 to TRBJ2-1, with a possible D match to TRBD2 (5 bases). Trimming removed 1 base at V and 0 bases at J, with 10 bases between. Per the germline V gene, CDR1 is SGHTA and CDR2 is FQGNSA. This CDR3 has 16 amino acids. CDR3 sequence (DNA): TGTGCCAGCAGCTTAGGAAGCGGTAGCTCCTACAATGAGCAGTTCTTC. Protein: CASSLGSGSSYNEQFF. Together with reference TRBV7-2 and TRBJ2-1, the CDR3 gives the full variable domain: GAGVSQSPSNKVTEKGKDVELRCDPISGHTALYWYRQSLGQGLEFLIYFQGNSAPDKSGLPSDRFSAERTGGSVSTLTIQRTQQEDSAVYLCASSLGSGSSYNEQFFGPGTRLTVL.

CDR3: CASSETFTYEQYF. Written as DNA, the CDR3 is TGTGCCAGCAGTGAGACCTTCACCTACGAGCAGTACTTC. V usage is TRBV2 and J usage is TRBJ2-7; no clear D. CDR1 is SNHLY, CDR2 FYNNEI, per germline. V lost 3 bases, J lost 2 bases, and 8 bases lay in between. This CDR3 spans 13 amino acids.